Each of the 12 T cell receptor beta chains below was sequenced from the same sample in a study of blood T cell repertoires in COVID-19. Clones were sequenced by immunoSEQ multiplex PCR, and TCRdb holds only the in-frame ones, with some missing. The sample records about 94,000 clones, roughly 84% being singletons. The sequenced sample was peripheral blood. Every receptor here comes from a man aged 55 to 70 with acute or convalescent COVID-19.

V and J are TRBV16 and TRBJ1-4; 10 bases line up with TRBD1. This CDR3 comprises 15 residues. Germline V gives CDR1 KGHSY, CDR2 FQNENV. The J segment lost 7 bases and the V segment lost 5 bases, leaving 7 bases of the junction unmatched. This chain's CDR3 is CASSSQTGGTEKLFF. DNA for the CDR3: TGTGCCAGCAGCTCCCAGACAGGGGGCACTGAAAAACTGTTTTTT.

The rearrangement uses TRBV6-2 or TRBV6-3 and TRBJ2-2; 8 nucleotides agree with TRBD2. Trimming at V came to 2 bases and at J to 6 bases, leaving 14 bases not matched to a gene. CDR1 MNHEY and CDR2 SVGEGT come from the germline V gene. CDR3 length: 18 amino acids. CDR3 in DNA: TGTGCCAGCAGTTACCACCCAGCGGGGGTAGTAGATTCCGGGGAGCTGTTTTTT. It encodes CASSYHPAGVVDSGELFF.

CDR3 in DNA: TGTGCCAGCAGCTTGGGATGGGGAGCGACAGATACGCAGTATTTT. Its protein is CASSLGWGATDTQYF. This chain connects TRBV5-4 to TRBJ2-3; the D gene is possibly TRBD2 (5 bases). There are 15 residues in the CDR3. CDR1 is SGHNT and CDR2 is YYREEE in the germline V gene (reference sequence). Trimming took 0 bases from V and 3 from J, leaving 11 bases between them.

V gene TRBV7-7 combines with J gene TRBJ2-3, with TRBD1 identical over 9 bases. Germline V lookup: CDR1 SSHAT, CDR2 FNYEAQ (reference sequence). V lost 5 bases to trimming and J lost 4 bases; unmatched junction nucleotides: 4. The CDR3 is made up of 14 amino acids. Written as DNA, the CDR3 is TGTGCCAGCAGCCCGGACAGGGGAGCAGATACGCAGTATTTT. Residues: CASSPDRGADTQYF.

The rearrangement uses TRBV7-9 and TRBJ1-2; no reliable D call. The CDR3 spans 14 residues. The V end lost 5 bases, the J end lost 2 bases, and 12 bases lay between the germline ends. CDR1 and CDR2 from the germline V gene are SEHNR and FQNEAQ (reference sequence). The chain's CDR3 is CASSPGGRNYGYTF. The CDR3 region has the DNA TGTGCCAGCAGCCCCGGAGGGCGCAACTATGGCTACACCTTC.

The chain couples TRBV5-1 to TRBJ1-1; 12 bases line up with TRBD1. Germline lookup yields CDR1 SGHRS and CDR2 YFSETQ. The V segment lost 4 bases and the J segment 11 bases; nucleotides outside the gene matches: 6. The CDR3 sequence is 13 residues long. Here the CDR3 reads CASSRDRGLHAFF. Here the CDR3 DNA reads TGCGCCAGCAGCCGGGACAGGGGGCTCCACGCTTTCTTT.

V is TRBV29-1 and J is TRBJ1-5; TRBD1 might be the D (6 bases). V was trimmed by 8 bases and J by 5 bases, leaving 19 bases between them. This CDR3 spans 14 amino acids. From germline, CDR1 is SQVTM and CDR2 ANQGSEA. CDR3 loop: CSSRLRQAHQPQHF. The CDR3 DNA follows: TGCAGCTCCCGCCTGAGACAGGCGCATCAGCCCCAGCATTTT.

The CDR3 here is CAWSVAGNQPQHF. CDR3 DNA sequence: TGTGCCTGGAGTGTAGCCGGGAATCAGCCCCAGCATTTT. V is TRBV30 and J is TRBJ1-5; D remains unclear. This CDR3 has 13 residues. Germline CDR1 reads GTSNPN; CDR2 reads SVGIG (reference sequence). V shed 0 bases and J shed 4 bases, with 7 bases lying between them.

This clone has only a few counts. The V gene is TRBV6-2 or TRBV6-3, the J gene TRBJ1-5, with 10 bases identical to TRBD1. Germline V lookup: CDR1 MNHEY, CDR2 SVGEGT. V lost 4 bases, J lost 4 bases, and 1 base stayed unmatched. This CDR3 is 14 amino acids long. Written as DNA, the CDR3 is TGTGCCAGCAGTTGGACAGGGGGAAATCAGCCCCAGCATTTT. Amino acids: CASSWTGGNQPQHF.

As concerns this clone: Additional DNA sequences in this sample encode the identical CDR3. The CDR3 here is CASSPGQGRGETQYF. The CDR3 nucleotides are TGTGCCAGCAGCCCCGGACAGGGAAGAGGGGAGACCCAGTACTTC. The V and J genes are TRBV7-3 and TRBJ2-5; 8 positions agree with TRBD1. The CDR3 length is 15 residues. After removal of 5 bases from V and 5 bases from J, the junction contained 10 bases not matched to a gene. The germline CDR1 and CDR2 sequences are SGHTA and FQGTGA.

V is TRBV27 and J is TRBJ2-1, with a weak D call TRBD1 (7 bases). Germline V gives CDR1 MNHEY, CDR2 SMNVEV (reference sequence). V was trimmed by 5 bases and J by 3 bases, leaving 14 bases between them. This CDR3 is built from 15 residues. The CDR3 DNA reads TGTGCCAGCAGTGTCCGACAGGGAGGCTACAATGAGCAGTTCTTC. This translates into CASSVRQGGYNEQFF.

The chain employs TRBV9 and TRBJ2-1; TRBD1 is a possible D gene (5 bases). The CDR3 extends over 14 amino acids. In germline, CDR1 is SGDLS, CDR2 YYNGEE. Between the trimmed V and J ends, which lost 4 bases and 0 bases, there was a span of 8 bases. The CDR3 protein is CASSHDSSYNEQFF. The CDR3 DNA reads as TGTGCCAGCAGCCACGACAGCTCCTACAATGAGCAGTTCTTC.